The rows below give T cell receptor beta chains drawn from one sample of a study of blood T cell repertoires in COVID-19. Here immunoSEQ multiplex PCR was the method, and the copy in TCRdb shows in-frame clones only, minus some. This table has some 99,000 clones, around 85% appearing once. Sample: peripheral blood. These TCRs come from a woman older than 75 with acute or convalescent COVID-19. CDR3s include the opening cysteine and the closing phenylalanine or tryptophan.

j_call | v_call | cdr3_aa
TRBJ1-3 | TRBV9 | CASSVAADSTISGNTIYF
TRBJ1-2 | TRBV18 | CASSPGQGVGTNYGYTF
TRBJ1-2 | TRBV3-1/TRBV3-2 | CASSPTATENYGYTF
TRBJ1-5 | TRBV4-3 | CASSQEWGGPQYSNQPQHF
TRBJ1-5 | TRBV18 | CASSPDRVTQPQHF
TRBJ1-2 | TRBV7-6 | CASSPRTTSNYGYTF
TRBJ1-5 | TRBV27 | CASSSPGQGLNQPQHF
TRBJ2-5 | TRBV7-9 | CASSIGDRGGETQYF
TRBJ2-5 | TRBV9 | CASGLAGGKQETQYF
TRBJ1-2 | TRBV29-1 | CSVAREKVGYTF
TRBJ1-2 | TRBV5-1 | CASSLNAGNNYGYTF
TRBJ1-2 | TRBV12-3/TRBV12-4 | CASSSGGGSGYTF
TRBJ1-3 | TRBV5-6 | CASSPGGNTIYF
TRBJ2-1 | TRBV19 | CASSISTGGPSNEQFF
TRBJ2-2 | TRBV7-8 | CASSSRPGTGWNTGELFF
TRBJ1-2 | TRBV28 | CASSPSDRFAYGYTF
TRBJ2-6 | TRBV24-1 | CATSDTTVSGANVLTF
TRBJ2-6 | TRBV15 | CATSRGGSGANVLTF
TRBJ2-2 | TRBV18 | CASSPAGQRGSGELFF
TRBJ1-1 | TRBV6-2/TRBV6-3 | CASSHPSDRARTEAFF
TRBJ1-5 | TRBV7-8 | CASSSTGDQPQHF
TRBJ2-2 | TRBV4-2 | CASSQDTSGGTLGSGELFF
TRBJ2-1 | TRBV5-5 | CASSESGLAGYNEQFF
TRBJ2-1 | TRBV7-2 | CASSLVAGGRINEQFF
TRBJ2-1 | TRBV3-1/TRBV3-2 | CAILLAGSYNEQFF
TRBJ2-3 | TRBV27 | CASSLARGYTDTQYF
TRBJ2-7 | TRBV7-9 | CASSLGQGAYEQYF
TRBJ2-1 | TRBV5-1 | CASSTGTSGGNEQFF
TRBJ1-5 | TRBV10-2 | CASSERGFNQPQHF
TRBJ1-2 | TRBV20-1 | CSPWGQRGYTF
TRBJ2-1 | TRBV4-2 | CASSLASGGFSSYNEQFF
TRBJ2-3 | TRBV10-3 | CAIPRSSAGADTQYF
TRBJ1-5 | TRBV6-5 | CASRAGHGNQPQHF
TRBJ1-4 | TRBV7-7 | CASSEGQGLGRGEKLFF
TRBJ2-7 | TRBV5-6 | CASSLGGAVAYEQYF
TRBJ1-4 | TRBV7-3 | CASSRDSNEKLFF
TRBJ1-1 | TRBV7-3 | CASSPDSNTEAFF
TRBJ1-2 | TRBV4-3 | CARIRGQGGDYGYTF
TRBJ2-5 | TRBV25-1 | CASSEYTTGTPYF
TRBJ1-6 | TRBV3-1/TRBV3-2 | CASSPAGVNSPLHF
TRBJ1-2 | TRBV19 | CASSMGDRSSYGYTF
TRBJ2-5 | TRBV24-1 | CATSDGPGQGKEQETQYF
TRBJ1-2 | TRBV6-5 | CASSADRTYGYTF
TRBJ2-5 | TRBV5-1 | CASSLGARETQYF
TRBJ1-2 | TRBV9 | CASSVEGDRDYGYTF
TRBJ2-5 | TRBV7-8 | CASSPGGGGQETQYF
TRBJ1-1 | TRBV7-3 | CASSLYGQINPRTEAFF
TRBJ2-1 | TRBV25-1 | CASSDGNTHSYNEQFF
TRBJ1-1 | TRBV6-1 | CASSEKGNEAFF
TRBJ1-2 | TRBV19 | CASTTGGPGNGYTF
TRBJ1-2 | TRBV7-2 | CASSFDWQGYGYTF
TRBJ2-3 | TRBV24-1 | CATSDLGGGPGTDTQYF
TRBJ1-1 | TRBV18 | CASSPTTGANTEAFF
TRBJ2-1 | TRBV15 | CATSRGQPTYNEQFF